This TCR beta chain derives from a study of T cell responses to AZD1222 COVID-19 vaccine. Note on this clone: Its cognate antigen is unknown.

Notes on the study in general: Seropositive AZD1222 recipients at baseline numbered only five or six. With dominance at 160-218 and 743-854, vaccine-associated CD4 TCRs spanned spike.

Profiled with immunoSEQ multiplex PCR; TCRdb holds only in-frame clones, not every one. Of roughly 100,000 clones listed, more than 85% are singletons. The specimen comprised peripheral blood, sampled on day 0 of AZD1222 vaccination. The clonotype originates from an adult in good health.

The CDR3 coding sequence is TGTGCCAGCAGCGGCAGCTCCTACGAGCAGTACTTC. It translates to CASSGSSYEQYF. The chain combines TRBV28 with TRBJ2-7; D is undetermined. The CDR3 runs to 12 residues. V was cut by 6 bases and J by 0 bases, with 6 bases left in between. Germline loops: CDR1 MDHEN, CDR2 SYDVKM.